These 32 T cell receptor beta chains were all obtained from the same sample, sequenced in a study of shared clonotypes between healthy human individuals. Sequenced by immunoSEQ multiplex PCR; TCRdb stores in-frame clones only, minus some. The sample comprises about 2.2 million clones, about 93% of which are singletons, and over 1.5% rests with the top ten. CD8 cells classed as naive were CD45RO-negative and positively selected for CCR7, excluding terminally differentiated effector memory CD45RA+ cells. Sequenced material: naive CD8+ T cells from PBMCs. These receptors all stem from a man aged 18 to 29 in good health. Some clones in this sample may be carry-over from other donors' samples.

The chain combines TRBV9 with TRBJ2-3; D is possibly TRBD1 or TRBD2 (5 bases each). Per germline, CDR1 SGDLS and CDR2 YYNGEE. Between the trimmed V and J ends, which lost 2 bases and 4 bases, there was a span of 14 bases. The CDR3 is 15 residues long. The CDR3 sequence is CASSVGTARADTQYF. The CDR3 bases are TGTGCCAGCAGCGTTGGGACGGCCCGGGCAGATACGCAGTATTTT. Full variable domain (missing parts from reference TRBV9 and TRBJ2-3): DSGVTQTPKHLITATGQRVTLRCSPRSGDLSVYWYQQSLDQGLQFLIQYYNGEERAKGNILERFSAQQFPDLHSELNLSSLELGDSALYFCASSVGTARADTQYFGPGTRLTVL.

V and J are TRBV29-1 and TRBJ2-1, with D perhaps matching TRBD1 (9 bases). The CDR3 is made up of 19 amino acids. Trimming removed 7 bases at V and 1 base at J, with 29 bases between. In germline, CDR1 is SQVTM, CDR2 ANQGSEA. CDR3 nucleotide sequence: TGCAGCGCCCTAGGGGAAACCATAGCGGGGACAGGGTCCTACAATGAGCAGTTCTTC. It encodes CSALGETIAGTGSYNEQFF.

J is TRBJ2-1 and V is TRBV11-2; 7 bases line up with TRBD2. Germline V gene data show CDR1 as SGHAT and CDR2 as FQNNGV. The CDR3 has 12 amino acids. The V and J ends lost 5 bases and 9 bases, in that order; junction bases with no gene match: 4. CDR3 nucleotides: TGTGCCAGCAGCAAGCGGACTAGTGAGCAGTTCTTC. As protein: CASSKRTSEQFF.

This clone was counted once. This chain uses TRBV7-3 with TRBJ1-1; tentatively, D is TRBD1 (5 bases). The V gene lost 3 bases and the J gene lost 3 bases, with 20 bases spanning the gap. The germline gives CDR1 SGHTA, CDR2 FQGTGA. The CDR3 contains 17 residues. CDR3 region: CASSFSTGRRKDTEAFF. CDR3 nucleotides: TGTGCCAGCAGCTTTAGTACGGGACGGAGGAAGGACACTGAAGCTTTCTTT.

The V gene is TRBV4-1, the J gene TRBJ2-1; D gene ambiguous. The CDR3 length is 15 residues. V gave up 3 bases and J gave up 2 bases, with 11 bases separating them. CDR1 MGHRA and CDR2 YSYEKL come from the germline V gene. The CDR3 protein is CASSQSLTTYNEQFF. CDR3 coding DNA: TGCGCCAGCAGCCAGTCTCTAACCACCTACAATGAGCAGTTCTTC.

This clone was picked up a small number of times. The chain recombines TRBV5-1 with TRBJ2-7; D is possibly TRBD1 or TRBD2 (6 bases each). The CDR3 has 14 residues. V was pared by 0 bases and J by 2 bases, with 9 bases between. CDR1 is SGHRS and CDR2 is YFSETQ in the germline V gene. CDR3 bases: TGCGCCAGCAGCTTGGACAGGGAGGCCTACGAGCAGTACTTC. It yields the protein CASSLDREAYEQYF.

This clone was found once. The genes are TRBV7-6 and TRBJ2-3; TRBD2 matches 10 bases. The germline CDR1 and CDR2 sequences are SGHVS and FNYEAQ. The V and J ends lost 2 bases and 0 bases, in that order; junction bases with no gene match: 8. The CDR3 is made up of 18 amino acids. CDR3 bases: TGTGCCAGCAGCTTAAGTACTAGCGGGGCAGCTAGCACAGATACGCAGTATTTT. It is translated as CASSLSTSGAASTDTQYF.

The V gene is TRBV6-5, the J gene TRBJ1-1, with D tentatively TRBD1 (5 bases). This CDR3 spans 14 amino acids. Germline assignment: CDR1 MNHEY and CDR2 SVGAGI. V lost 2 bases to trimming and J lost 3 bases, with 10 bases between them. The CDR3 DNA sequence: TGTGCCAGCAGTTACGGCCAGGGTCACACTGAAGCTTTCTTT. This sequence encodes CASSYGQGHTEAFF.

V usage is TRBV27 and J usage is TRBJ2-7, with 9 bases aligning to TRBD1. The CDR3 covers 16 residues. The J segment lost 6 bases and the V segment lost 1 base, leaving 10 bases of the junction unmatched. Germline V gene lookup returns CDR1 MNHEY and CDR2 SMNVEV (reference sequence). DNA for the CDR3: TGTGCCAGCAGTTTATTGCCGGGACAGGGAAGCATCGAGCAGTACTTC. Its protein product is CASSLLPGQGSIEQYF.

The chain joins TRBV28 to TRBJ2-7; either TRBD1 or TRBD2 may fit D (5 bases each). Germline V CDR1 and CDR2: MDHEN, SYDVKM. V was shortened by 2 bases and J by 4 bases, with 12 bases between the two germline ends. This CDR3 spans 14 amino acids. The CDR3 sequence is CASSLGTPGYEQYF. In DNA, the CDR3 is TGTGCCAGCAGTTTAGGGACCCCTGGGTACGAGCAGTACTTC.

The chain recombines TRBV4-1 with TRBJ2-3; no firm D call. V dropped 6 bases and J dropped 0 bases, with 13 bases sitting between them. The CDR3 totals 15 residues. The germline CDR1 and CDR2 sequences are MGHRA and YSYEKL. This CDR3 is CASRAVELSTDTQYF. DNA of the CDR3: TGCGCCAGCAGGGCCGTTGAACTTAGCACAGATACGCAGTATTTT.

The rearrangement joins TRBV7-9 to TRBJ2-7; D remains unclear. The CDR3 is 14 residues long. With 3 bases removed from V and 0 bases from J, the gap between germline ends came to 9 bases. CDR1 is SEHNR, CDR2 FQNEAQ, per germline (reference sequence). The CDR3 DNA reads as TGTGCCAGCAGCTTGGGCAGAAGCTCCTACGAGCAGTACTTC. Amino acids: CASSLGRSSYEQYF.

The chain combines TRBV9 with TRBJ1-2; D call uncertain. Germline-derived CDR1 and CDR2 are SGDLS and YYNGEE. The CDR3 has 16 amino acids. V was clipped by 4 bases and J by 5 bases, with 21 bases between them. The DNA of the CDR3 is TGTGCCAGCAGCCCAACTCCCTCGCCAGTCCCATATGGCTACACCTTC. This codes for CASSPTPSPVPYGYTF.

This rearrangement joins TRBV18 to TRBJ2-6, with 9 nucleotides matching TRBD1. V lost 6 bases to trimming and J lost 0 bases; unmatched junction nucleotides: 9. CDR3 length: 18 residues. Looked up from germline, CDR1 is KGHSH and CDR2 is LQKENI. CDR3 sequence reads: CASSPWGTGPSGANVLTF. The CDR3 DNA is TGTGCCAGCTCGCCGTGGGGGACAGGGCCCTCTGGGGCCAACGTCCTGACTTTC.

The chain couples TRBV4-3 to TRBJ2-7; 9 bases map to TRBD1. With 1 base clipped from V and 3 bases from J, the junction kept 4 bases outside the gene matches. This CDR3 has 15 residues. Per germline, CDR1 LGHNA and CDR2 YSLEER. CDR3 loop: CASSQGPGQGYEQYF. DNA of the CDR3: TGCGCCAGCAGCCAAGGCCCGGGACAGGGCTACGAGCAGTACTTC.

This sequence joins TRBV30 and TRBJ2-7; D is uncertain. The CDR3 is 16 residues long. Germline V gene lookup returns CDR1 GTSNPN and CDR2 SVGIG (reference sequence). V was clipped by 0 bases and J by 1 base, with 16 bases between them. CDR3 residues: CAWSVRVRQASYEQYF. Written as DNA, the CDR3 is TGTGCCTGGAGTGTACGTGTCAGACAAGCATCCTACGAGCAGTACTTC.

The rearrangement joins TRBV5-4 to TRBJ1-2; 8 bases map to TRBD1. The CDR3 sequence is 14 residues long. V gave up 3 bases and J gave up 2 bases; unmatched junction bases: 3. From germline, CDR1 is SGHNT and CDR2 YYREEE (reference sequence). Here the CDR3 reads CASSSRTGNYGYTF. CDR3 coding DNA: TGTGCCAGCAGCTCCAGGACAGGGAACTATGGCTACACCTTC.

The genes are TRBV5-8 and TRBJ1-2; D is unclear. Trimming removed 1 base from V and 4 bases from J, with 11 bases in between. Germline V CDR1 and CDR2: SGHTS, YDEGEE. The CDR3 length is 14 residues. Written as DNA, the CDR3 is TGTGCCAGCAGCTTGAGGGCAAGGAGCTATGGCTACACCTTC. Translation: CASSLRARSYGYTF.

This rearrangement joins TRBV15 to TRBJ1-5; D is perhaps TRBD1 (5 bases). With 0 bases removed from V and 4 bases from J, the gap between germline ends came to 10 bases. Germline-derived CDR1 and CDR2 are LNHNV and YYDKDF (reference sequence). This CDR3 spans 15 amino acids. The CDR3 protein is CATSRDMGVNQPQHF. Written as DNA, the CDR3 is TGTGCCACCAGCAGAGATATGGGGGTAAATCAGCCCCAGCATTTT.

In DNA, the CDR3 is TGTGCCAGTGCCTGGACTAGCGGGAACTCCTACGAGCAGTACTTC. The encoded protein is CASAWTSGNSYEQYF. The V gene is TRBV19, the J gene TRBJ2-7, with TRBD2 matching 12 bases. CDR1 is LNHDA, CDR2 SQIVND, per germline (reference sequence). The J segment lost 0 bases and the V segment lost 8 bases, leaving 5 bases of the junction unmatched. The CDR3 runs to 15 residues.

CDR3 loop: CASSLWSGDEQFF. The CDR3 DNA sequence: TGTGCCAGCAGTTTATGGAGCGGGGATGAGCAGTTCTTC. This chain connects TRBV28 to TRBJ2-1; TRBD2 aligns across 7 bases. The CDR3 has 13 amino acids. Germline V CDR1 and CDR2: MDHEN, SYDVKM. The junction had 1 base not matched to a gene; V was cut back by 0 bases and J by 8 bases.

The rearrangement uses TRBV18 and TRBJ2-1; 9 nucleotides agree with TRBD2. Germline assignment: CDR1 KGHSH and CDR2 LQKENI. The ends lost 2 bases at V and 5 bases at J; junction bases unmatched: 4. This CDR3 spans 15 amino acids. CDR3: CASSPRSGRNNEQFF. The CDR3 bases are TGTGCCAGCTCACCAAGAAGCGGGAGGAACAATGAGCAGTTCTTC. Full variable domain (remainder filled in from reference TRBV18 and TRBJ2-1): NAGVMQNPRHLVRRRGQEARLRCSPMKGHSHVYWYRQLPEEGLKFMVYLQKENIIDESGMPKERFSAEFPKEGPSILRIQQVVRGDSAAYFCASSPRSGRNNEQFFGPGTRLTVL.

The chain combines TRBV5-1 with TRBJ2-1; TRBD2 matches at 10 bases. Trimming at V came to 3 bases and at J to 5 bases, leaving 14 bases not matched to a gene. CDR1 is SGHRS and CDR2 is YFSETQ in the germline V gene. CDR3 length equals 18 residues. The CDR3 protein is CASSYITLSGRIHNEQFF. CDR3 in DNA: TGCGCCAGCAGCTACATCACCCTTAGCGGGAGGATCCACAATGAGCAGTTCTTC.

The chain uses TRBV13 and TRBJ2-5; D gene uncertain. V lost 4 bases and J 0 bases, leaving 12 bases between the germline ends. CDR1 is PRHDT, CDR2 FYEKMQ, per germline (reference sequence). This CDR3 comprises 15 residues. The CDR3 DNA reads TGTGCCAGCAGCTCCGCCCCCAAGTACCAAGAGACCCAGTACTTC. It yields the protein CASSSAPKYQETQYF.

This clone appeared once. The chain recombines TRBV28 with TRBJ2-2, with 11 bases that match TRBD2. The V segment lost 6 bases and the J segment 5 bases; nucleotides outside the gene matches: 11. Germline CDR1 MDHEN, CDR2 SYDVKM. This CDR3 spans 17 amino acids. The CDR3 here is CASRASKASGRTGELFF. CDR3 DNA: TGTGCCAGCAGAGCCTCTAAGGCTAGCGGGAGGACCGGGGAGCTGTTTTTT.

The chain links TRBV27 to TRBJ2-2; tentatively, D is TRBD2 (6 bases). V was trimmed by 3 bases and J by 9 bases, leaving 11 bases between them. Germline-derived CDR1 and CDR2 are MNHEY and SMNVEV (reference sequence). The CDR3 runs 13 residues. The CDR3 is CASSFLLAWELFF. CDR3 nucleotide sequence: TGTGCCAGCAGTTTTCTCCTAGCGTGGGAGCTGTTTTTT.

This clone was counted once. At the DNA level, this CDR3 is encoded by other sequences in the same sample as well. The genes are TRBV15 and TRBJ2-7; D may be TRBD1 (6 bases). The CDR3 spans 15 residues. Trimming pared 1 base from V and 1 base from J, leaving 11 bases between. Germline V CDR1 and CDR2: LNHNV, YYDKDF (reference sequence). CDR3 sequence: CATSRAGAYSYEQYF. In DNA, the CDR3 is TGTGCCACCAGCAGAGCAGGGGCGTATTCCTACGAGCAGTACTTC.

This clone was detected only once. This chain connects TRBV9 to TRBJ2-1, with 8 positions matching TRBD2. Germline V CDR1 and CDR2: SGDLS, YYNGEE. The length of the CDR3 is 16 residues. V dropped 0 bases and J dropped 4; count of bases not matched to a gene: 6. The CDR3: CASSVVGLGKYNEQFF. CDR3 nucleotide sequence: TGTGCCAGCAGCGTAGTGGGACTAGGAAAATACAATGAGCAGTTCTTC.

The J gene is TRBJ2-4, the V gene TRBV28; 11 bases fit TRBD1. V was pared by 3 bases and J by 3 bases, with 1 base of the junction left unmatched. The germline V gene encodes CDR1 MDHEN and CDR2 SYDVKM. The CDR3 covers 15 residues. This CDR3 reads CASSFGTGGKNIQYF. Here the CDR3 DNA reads TGTGCCAGCAGTTTCGGGACAGGGGGCAAAAACATTCAGTACTTC.

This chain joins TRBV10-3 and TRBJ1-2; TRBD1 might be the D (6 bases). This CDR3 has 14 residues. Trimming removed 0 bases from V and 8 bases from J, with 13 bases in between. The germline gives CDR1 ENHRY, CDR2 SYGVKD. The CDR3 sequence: CAISESTGQWGYTF. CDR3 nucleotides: TGTGCCATCAGTGAGTCGACAGGCCAGTGGGGCTACACCTTC.

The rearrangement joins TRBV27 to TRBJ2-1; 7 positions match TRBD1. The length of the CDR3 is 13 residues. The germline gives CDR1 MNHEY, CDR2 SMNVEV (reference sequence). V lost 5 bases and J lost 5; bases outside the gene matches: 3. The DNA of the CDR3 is TGTGCCAGCAGTCCAGGGACAGACAATGAGCAGTTCTTC. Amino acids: CASSPGTDNEQFF.

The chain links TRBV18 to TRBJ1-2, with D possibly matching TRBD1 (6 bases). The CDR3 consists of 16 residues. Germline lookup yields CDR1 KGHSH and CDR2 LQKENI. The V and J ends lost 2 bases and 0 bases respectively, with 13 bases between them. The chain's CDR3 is CASSPRDRDTNYGYTF. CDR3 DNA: TGTGCCAGCTCACCAAGAGACCGGGACACTAACTATGGCTACACCTTC.